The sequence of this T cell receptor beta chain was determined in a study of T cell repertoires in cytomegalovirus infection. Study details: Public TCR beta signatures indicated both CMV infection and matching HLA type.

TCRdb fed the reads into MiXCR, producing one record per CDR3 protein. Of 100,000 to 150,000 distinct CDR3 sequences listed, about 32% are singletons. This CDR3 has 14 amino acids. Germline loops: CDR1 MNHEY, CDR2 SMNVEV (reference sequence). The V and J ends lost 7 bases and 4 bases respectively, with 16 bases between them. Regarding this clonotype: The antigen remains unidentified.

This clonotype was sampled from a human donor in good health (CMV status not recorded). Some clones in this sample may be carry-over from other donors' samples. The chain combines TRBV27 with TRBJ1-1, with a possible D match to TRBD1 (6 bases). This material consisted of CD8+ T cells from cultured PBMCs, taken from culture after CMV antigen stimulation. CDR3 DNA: TGTGCCAGCACCATTTCAGGGGTGGGCACTGAAGCTTTCTTT. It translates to CASTISGVGTEAFF.